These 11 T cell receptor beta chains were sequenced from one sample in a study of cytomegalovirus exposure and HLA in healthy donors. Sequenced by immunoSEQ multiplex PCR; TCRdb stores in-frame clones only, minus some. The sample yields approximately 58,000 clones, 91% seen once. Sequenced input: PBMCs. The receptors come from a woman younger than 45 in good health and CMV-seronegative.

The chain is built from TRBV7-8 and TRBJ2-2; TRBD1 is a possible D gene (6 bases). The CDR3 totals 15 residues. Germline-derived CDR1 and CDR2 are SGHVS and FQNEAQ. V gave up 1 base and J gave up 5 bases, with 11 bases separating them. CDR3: CASSLVPRGTGELFF. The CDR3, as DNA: TGTGCCAGCAGCTTAGTACCAAGGGGGACCGGGGAGCTGTTTTTT.

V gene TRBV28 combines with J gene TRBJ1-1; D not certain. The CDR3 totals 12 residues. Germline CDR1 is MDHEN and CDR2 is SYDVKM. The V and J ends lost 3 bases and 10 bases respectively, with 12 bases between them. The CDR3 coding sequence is TGTGCCAGCAGTTTTCGGCAGGAAAGAGCTTTCTTT. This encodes CASSFRQERAFF.

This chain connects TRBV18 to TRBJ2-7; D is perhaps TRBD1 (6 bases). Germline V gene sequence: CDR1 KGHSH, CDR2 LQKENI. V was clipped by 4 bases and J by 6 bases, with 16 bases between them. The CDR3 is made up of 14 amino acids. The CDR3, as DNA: TGTGCCAGCTCACAAGACCTACAGGGCGGCGAGCAGTACTTC. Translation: CASSQDLQGGEQYF.

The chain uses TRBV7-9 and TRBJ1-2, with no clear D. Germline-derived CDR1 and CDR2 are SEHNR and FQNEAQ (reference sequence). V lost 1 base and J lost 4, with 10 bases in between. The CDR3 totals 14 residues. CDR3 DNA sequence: TGTGCCAGCAGCTTAGGCAGGCCAACCTATGGCTACACCTTC. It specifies CASSLGRPTYGYTF.

CDR3 region: CASSREGTLSYEQYF. The DNA of the CDR3 is TGTGCCAGCAGCCGGGAAGGTACGCTCTCCTACGAGCAGTACTTC. The rearrangement uses TRBV6-5 and TRBJ2-7; weak D call: TRBD2 (5 bases). The CDR3 loop spans 15 amino acids. The germline gives CDR1 MNHEY, CDR2 SVGAGI. V dropped 6 bases and J dropped 0 bases, with 15 bases sitting between them.

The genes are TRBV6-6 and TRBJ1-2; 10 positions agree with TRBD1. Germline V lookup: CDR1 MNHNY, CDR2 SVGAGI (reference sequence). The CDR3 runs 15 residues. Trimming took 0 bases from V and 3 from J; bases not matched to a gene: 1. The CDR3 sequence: CASSYSGTGDYGYTF. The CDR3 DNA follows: TGTGCCAGCAGTTACTCCGGGACAGGGGACTATGGCTACACCTTC.

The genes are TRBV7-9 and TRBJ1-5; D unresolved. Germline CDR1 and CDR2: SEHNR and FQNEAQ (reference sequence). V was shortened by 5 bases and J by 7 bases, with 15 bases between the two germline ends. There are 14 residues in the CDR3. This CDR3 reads CASSRAGLGQPQHF. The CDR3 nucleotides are TGTGCCAGCAGCAGGGCGGGGTTGGGACAGCCCCAGCATTTT.

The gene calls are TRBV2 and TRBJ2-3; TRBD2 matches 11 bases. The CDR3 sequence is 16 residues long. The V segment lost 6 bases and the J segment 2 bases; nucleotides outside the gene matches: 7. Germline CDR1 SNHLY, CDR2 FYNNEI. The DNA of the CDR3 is TGTGCCAGCAGACAGGGACTAGCGGATATCACAGATACGCAGTATTTT. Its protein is CASRQGLADITDTQYF.

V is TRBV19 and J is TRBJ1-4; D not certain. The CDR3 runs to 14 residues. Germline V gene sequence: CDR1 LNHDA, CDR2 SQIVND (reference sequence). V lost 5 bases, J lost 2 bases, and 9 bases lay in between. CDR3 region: CASSQLQTNEKLFF. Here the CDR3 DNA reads TGTGCCAGTAGTCAGTTACAGACTAATGAAAAACTGTTTTTT.

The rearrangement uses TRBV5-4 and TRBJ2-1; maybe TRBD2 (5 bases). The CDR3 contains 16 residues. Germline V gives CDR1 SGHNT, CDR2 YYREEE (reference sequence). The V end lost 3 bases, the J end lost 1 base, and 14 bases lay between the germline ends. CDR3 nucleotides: TGTGCCAGCAGCTGGCCCCCCAGCGGATCCTACAATGAGCAGTTCTTC. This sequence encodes CASSWPPSGSYNEQFF. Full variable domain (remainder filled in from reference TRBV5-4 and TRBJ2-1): ETGVTQSPTHLIKTRGQQVTLRCSSQSGHNTVSWYQQALGQGPQFIFQYYREEENGRGNFPPRFSGLQFPNYSSELNVNALELDDSALYLCASSWPPSGSYNEQFFGPGTRLTVL.

CDR3 bases: TGTGCCAGCAGCGACCCCGGGCCGGGGGATGAGCAGTTCTTC. Translating it yields CASSDPGPGDEQFF. J is TRBJ2-1 and V is TRBV27, with a possible D match to TRBD2 (6 bases). V was shortened by 6 bases and J by 8 bases, with 17 bases between the two germline ends. The CDR3 extends over 14 amino acids. Germline CDR1 reads MNHEY; CDR2 reads SMNVEV (reference sequence).